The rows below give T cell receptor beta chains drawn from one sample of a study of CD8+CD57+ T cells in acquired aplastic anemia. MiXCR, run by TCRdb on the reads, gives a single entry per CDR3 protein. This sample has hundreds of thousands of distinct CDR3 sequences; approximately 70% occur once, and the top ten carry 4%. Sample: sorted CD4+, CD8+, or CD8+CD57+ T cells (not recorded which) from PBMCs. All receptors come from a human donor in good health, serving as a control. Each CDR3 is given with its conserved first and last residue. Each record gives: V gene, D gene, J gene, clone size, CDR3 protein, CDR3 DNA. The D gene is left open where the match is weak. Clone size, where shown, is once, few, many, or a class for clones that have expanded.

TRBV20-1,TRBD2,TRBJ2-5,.,CSARGSGGETQYF,TGCAGTGCTAGGGGTAGCGGGGGAGAGACCCAGTACTTC
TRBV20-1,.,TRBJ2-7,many,CSAKRDYEQYF,TGCAGTGCTAAGAGGGATTACGAGCAGTACTTC
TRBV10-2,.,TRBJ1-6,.,CASSDSKENSSRHF,TGCGCCAGCAGTGACTCGAAGGAGAATTCATCCCGCCACTTT
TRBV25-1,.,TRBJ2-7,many,CASSGRGSYEQYF,TGTGCCAGCAGTGGTAGGGGGAGCTACGAGCAGTACTTC
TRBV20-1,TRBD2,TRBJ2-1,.,CSANHDSGGLSDEQFF,TGCAGTGCCAACCACGATAGCGGGGGTCTAAGCGATGAGCAGTTCTTC
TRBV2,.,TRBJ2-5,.,CASSLLQTQETQYF,TGTGCCAGCAGCTTGCTGCAGACTCAAGAGACCCAGTACTTC
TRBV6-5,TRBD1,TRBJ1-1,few,CASTQGGGYTEAFF,TGTGCCAGCACCCAGGGGGGGGGTTACACTGAAGCTTTCTTT
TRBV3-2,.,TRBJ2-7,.,CASSSTVSPYEQYF,TGCGCCAGCAGCTCGACGGTTAGTCCCTACGAGCAGTACTTC
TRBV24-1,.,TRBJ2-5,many,CATSDSGQETQYF,TGTGCCACCAGTGATTCAGGGCAAGAGACCCAGTACTTC
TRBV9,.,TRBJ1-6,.,CASSLADGQNQPSPLHF,TGTGCCAGCAGCTTAGCGGATGGACAGAATCAGCCTTCACCCCTCCACTTT
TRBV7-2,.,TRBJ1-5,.,CASSFRVGGSNQPQHF,TGTGCCAGCAGCTTCAGAGTCGGGGGAAGCAATCAGCCCCAGCATTTT
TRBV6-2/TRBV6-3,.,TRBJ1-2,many,CASSYHDSSYGYTF,TGTGCCAGCAGTTACCATGACAGTTCCTATGGCTACACCTTC
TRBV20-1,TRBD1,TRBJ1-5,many,CSAVVRGTGFSNQPQHF,TGCAGTGCTGTCGTCCGCGGGACAGGGTTTAGCAATCAGCCCCAGCATTTT
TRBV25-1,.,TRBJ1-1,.,CASSVPHGTPAFF,TGTGCCAGCAGTGTGCCACACGGGACGCCGGCTTTCTTT
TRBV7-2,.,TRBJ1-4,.,CASSMRTSEKLFF,TGTGCCAGCAGCATGCGGACGTCTGAAAAACTGTTTTTT
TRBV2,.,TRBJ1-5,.,CARSFQGGQPQHF,TGTGCCCGCAGCTTCCAAGGAGGGCAGCCCCAGCATTTT